The rows below give T cell receptor beta chains drawn from one sample of a study of T cells after yellow fever vaccination. TCRdb re-called the 5' RACE reads with MiXCR, one entry per CDR3 protein. The repertoire holds around 320,000 distinct CDR3 sequences, with approximately 10% as singletons. The sequencing here drew on CD4+ T cells sorted from PBMCs, taken 5 days after the yellow fever booster vaccination. These receptors were collected from a man in his late teens or twenties who received the YFV17D yellow fever vaccine. CDR3s include the opening cysteine and the closing phenylalanine or tryptophan. The D gene is left open where the match is weak. Only some rows state a clone size, as once, few, many or a class for expanded clones.

d_call j_call clone_size v_call cdr3_aa cdr3_nt
NA TRBJ2-3 NA TRBV5-4 CASSSKLVSTDTQYF TGTGCCAGCAGCTCGAAACTAGTCAGCACAGATACGCAGTATTTT
NA TRBJ1-1 few TRBV14 CASSQRYSAGTEAFF TGTGCCAGCAGCCAACGATACTCTGCAGGGACTGAAGCTTTCTTT
NA TRBJ2-6 few TRBV5-1 CASSRQEGANVLTF TGCGCCAGCAGCCGACAGGAAGGGGCCAACGTCCTGACTTTC
NA TRBJ2-7 few TRBV4-3 CASEGFYEQYF TGCGCCAGCGAAGGGTTCTACGAGCAGTACTTC
NA TRBJ1-1 NA TRBV4-2 CASSYRVGKNTEAFF TGTGCCAGCAGCTACAGGGTAGGTAAGAACACTGAAGCTTTCTTT
NA TRBJ1-1 few TRBV7-2 CASSLVSGGSTEAFF TGTGCCAGCAGCTTAGTTTCAGGTGGGAGTACTGAAGCTTTCTTT
TRBD1 TRBJ1-1 few TRBV29-1 CSVGQGNTEAFF TGCAGCGTGGGACAGGGGAACACTGAAGCTTTCTTT
NA TRBJ2-1 NA TRBV10-1 CASSESRGRYNEQFF TGCGCCAGCAGTGAGTCGAGGGGGAGATACAATGAGCAGTTCTTC
NA TRBJ2-5 few TRBV5-6 CASSLVQGLYQETQYF TGTGCCAGCAGCTTGGTTCAGGGTCTATACCAAGAGACCCAGTACTTC
NA TRBJ2-3 few TRBV4-2 CASSQASRGSTDTQYF TGTGCCAGCAGCCAAGCTTCACGGGGGAGCACAGATACGCAGTATTTT
NA TRBJ2-1 few TRBV4-3 CASSQVPRGGSYNEQFF TGCGCCAGCAGCCAAGTCCCCAGGGGGGGGTCCTACAATGAGCAGTTCTTC
NA TRBJ2-4 NA TRBV28 CASSLFSASGRVKNIQYF TGTGCCAGCAGTTTATTTTCAGCTTCGGGACGGGTCAAAAACATTCAGTACTTC
NA TRBJ2-3 NA TRBV9 CASSVGAGSTDTQYF TGTGCCAGCAGCGTAGGAGCAGGGAGCACAGATACGCAGTATTTT
NA TRBJ2-2 NA TRBV7-9 CASSSLSGRTHGELFF TGTGCCAGCAGCTCCCTCTCCGGCAGGACCCACGGGGAGCTGTTTTTT
NA TRBJ2-3 NA TRBV3-1 CASSPPGVRRTDTQYF TGTGCCAGCAGCCCTCCCGGGGTCCGACGCACAGATACGCAGTATTTT
NA TRBJ2-2 few TRBV4-1 CASSEGGRNTGELFF TGCGCCAGCAGCGAGGGGGGGCGAAACACCGGGGAGCTGTTTTTT
NA TRBJ2-1 few TRBV3-1 CASSDTGGSHEQFF TGTGCCAGCAGCGATACCGGGGGATCCCATGAGCAGTTCTTC
NA TRBJ1-1 few TRBV11-2 CASSQKRTQAFF TGTGCCAGCAGCCAAAAGAGAACACAGGCTTTCTTT
NA TRBJ2-3 few TRBV7-8 CASSIGLYTQYF TGTGCCAGCAGCATCGGACTGTATACGCAGTATTTT
NA TRBJ1-3 NA TRBV27 CASRPGGTGNTIYF TGTGCCAGCAGGCCCGGGGGGACCGGAAACACCATATATTTT
NA TRBJ2-1 many TRBV20-1 CSRGKEYNEQFF TGCAGCCGGGGGAAAGAGTACAATGAGCAGTTCTTC
TRBD1 TRBJ1-4 many TRBV6-5 CASSSNIRGLKNEKLFF TGTGCCAGCAGTTCCAACATCAGGGGGCTAAAAAATGAAAAACTGTTTTTT
NA TRBJ2-1 NA TRBV6-6 CASIASLLARRAYNEQFF TGTGCCAGCATAGCTTCCCTCTTAGCCCGTAGGGCCTACAATGAGCAGTTCTTC
NA TRBJ1-3 few TRBV12-3/TRBV12-4 CATRSSGNTIYF TGTGCCACCCGGAGCTCTGGAAACACCATATATTTT
NA TRBJ2-1 many TRBV5-1 CASSVGREQFF TGCGCCAGCAGCGTTGGCCGGGAGCAGTTCTTC
NA TRBJ1-2 NA TRBV18 CASSPYGGLSNYGYTF TGTGCCAGCTCACCCTATGGGGGACTATCTAACTATGGCTACACCTTC
NA TRBJ2-3 many TRBV5-1 CASSSQGNTDTQYF TGCGCCAGCAGCTCCCAGGGGAACACGGATACGCAGTATTTT
NA TRBJ1-5 NA TRBV12-3/TRBV12-4 CASSLDRTYQPQHF TGTGCCAGCAGTTTGGACAGAACCTATCAGCCCCAGCATTTT
TRBD1 TRBJ2-3 many TRBV6-5 CATGQGANTDTQYF TGTGCCACCGGACAGGGGGCTAACACAGATACGCAGTATTTT
TRBD1 TRBJ1-1 NA TRBV7-6 CASSPLQGAAATEAFF TGTGCCAGCAGCCCATTACAGGGGGCGGCGGCCACTGAAGCTTTCTTT